This T cell receptor (beta chain) was captured in a study of PD-L1 blockade in urothelial cancer (TCRdb year 2017). Turning to the overall study: All patients started therapy around 2014 and received atezolizumab 1,200 mg intravenously every 3 weeks. Durable clinical benefit was defined as progression-free survival longer than 6 months, and TCR features were also tested against progression-free and overall survival. An ECOG performance status of 0 or 1 was recorded for the patients, and 0 to 3 prior chemotherapy regimens had been received by the patients. TCR sequencing covered pretreatment tumor samples and matched, serially collected peripheral blood taken before and after atezolizumab treatment. Blood samples were analyzed at two time points: 3 weeks after treatment start (second dose) and 6 weeks after treatment start. An exploratory multi-omic analysis was conducted of the somatic, immune and clinical correlates of response to PD-L1 blockade with atezolizumab in urothelial cancer. About nine tenths of the roughly 30 patients were males with bladder-origin urothelial cancer, and about 65% of the roughly 30 reported a prior smoking history. Whole exome sequencing and RNA sequencing of pretreatment tumors were performed alongside TCR sequencing in the same patients. Durable clinical benefit was achieved by nine patients and was not achieved by 20 patients. Just over 28 patients had pretreatment blood TCR-seq, roughly 24 had at least one posttreatment blood collection, and roughly 24 had tumor TCR-seq. A median of roughly 140,000 T cells and some 82,000 unique TCRs was obtained from blood samples, and a median clonality of approximately 0.08 was observed. Overall results and qualifications from the work: Improved progression-free and overall survival was found to be associated with pretreatment peripheral blood TCR clonality below the median. Greater expansion of tumor-associated TCR clones in peripheral blood 3 weeks after the start of treatment was observed in patients with durable benefit (n of about 20, p = 0.022). Because of the small sample size (n ≈ 29) and the many exploratory analyses performed, the results are intended to be regarded as hypothesis-generating.

Synthetic TCR analog templates were spiked into each PCR so that absolute template abundance could be estimated from read counts. The immunoSEQ assay was used to amplify TCRbeta CDR3 regions from genomic DNA with bias-controlled V and J gene primers. Sequencing of rearranged TCRbeta segments was performed at approximately 20X coverage. From the authors' description of their analysis: Clustering was used to correct sequencing errors, and CDR3s were annotated against IMGT so that V, D and J genes could be assigned. Downstream analyses used only productive TCRbeta rearrangements and left out out-of-frame or stop-codon sequences. Clonality was calculated as one minus the Shannon entropy normalized by the log of the number of unique productive sequences. Clones differing between time points or between blood and tumor were identified using Fisher's exact test with Benjamini-Hochberg correction, with an adjusted p below 0.01 applied as the threshold. TCRdb took this table from immuneACCESS and kept in-frame rearrangements with V and J called. Such tables lack part of the clones; where checked against another copy, unresolved V genes explain under half of the gap, and the rest is unexplained. V and J calls and clone size are given by that table; D and trimming were obtained from the DNA. The sample includes 50,000 to 70,000 clones, with 75% to 85% observed a single time. 1.6% of the sample belongs to the ten largest clones.

Taken from cysteine to phenylalanine, the CDR3 has 12 residues. CDR3 DNA is the only sequence kept; it has 36 bases, read in frame from the first base. Based on the germline V gene, the CDR1 and CDR2 sequences are SGDLS and YYNGEE. V and J are truncated by 0 bases and 5 bases respectively, leaving an intervening sequence of 5 bases. About this clone itself: No cognate antigen has been identified for it. Per-base qualities were not stored, and no clone one base away is much larger. This sample also contains other DNA sequences that code for the same CDR3.

This specimen's time point label, per the study, means: pretreatment peripheral blood. The cohort included some 30 patients with locally advanced or metastatic urothelial carcinoma who were treated at Memorial Sloan Kettering on a trial protocol. Peripheral blood mononuclear cells were collected pretreatment and during treatment, with between 1 and 8 total time points obtained per patient. The Qiagen DNeasy Blood extraction kit was used to purify genomic DNA from total PBMCs and tumor samples. PBMCs were collected pretreatment and during treatment, and were isolated and stored as previously described.

The V and J genes are TRBV9 and TRBJ2-5; perhaps TRBD2 is the D gene, with 5 bases matching. Sequencing used PBMCs, obtained around atezolizumab (anti-PD-L1) treatment. This TCR derives from a man between 65 and 85 years old with urothelial cancer. The DNA is TGTGCCAGCAGCGTAGGCGGGGAGACCCAGTACTTC. Its translation is CASSVGGETQYF. Reference TRBV9 and TRBJ2-5 proteins supply the regions before and after the CDR3; the full variable domain is: DSGVTQTPKHLITATGQRVTLRCSPRSGDLSVYWYQQSLDQGLQFLIQYYNGEERAKGNILERFSAQQFPDLHSELNLSSLELGDSALYFCASSVGGETQYFGPGTRLLVL.